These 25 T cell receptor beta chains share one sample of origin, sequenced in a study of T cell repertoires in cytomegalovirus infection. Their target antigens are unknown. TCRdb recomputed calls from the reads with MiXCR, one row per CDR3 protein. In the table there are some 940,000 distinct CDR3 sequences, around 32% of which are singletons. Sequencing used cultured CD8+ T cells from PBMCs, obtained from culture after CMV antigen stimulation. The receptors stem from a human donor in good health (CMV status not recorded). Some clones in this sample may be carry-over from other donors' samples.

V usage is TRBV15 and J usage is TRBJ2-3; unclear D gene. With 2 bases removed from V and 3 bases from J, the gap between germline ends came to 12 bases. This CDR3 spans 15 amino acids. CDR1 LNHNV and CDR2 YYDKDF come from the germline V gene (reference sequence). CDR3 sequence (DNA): TGTGCCACCAGCAGATACAGCCCAAGGACAGATACGCAGTATTTT. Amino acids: CATSRYSPRTDTQYF.

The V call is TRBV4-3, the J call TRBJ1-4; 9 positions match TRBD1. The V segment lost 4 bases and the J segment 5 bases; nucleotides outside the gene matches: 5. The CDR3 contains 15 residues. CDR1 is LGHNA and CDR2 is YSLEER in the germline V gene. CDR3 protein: CASSLRTGENEKLFF. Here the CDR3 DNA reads TGCGCCAGCAGCCTAAGGACAGGGGAGAATGAAAAACTGTTTTTT.

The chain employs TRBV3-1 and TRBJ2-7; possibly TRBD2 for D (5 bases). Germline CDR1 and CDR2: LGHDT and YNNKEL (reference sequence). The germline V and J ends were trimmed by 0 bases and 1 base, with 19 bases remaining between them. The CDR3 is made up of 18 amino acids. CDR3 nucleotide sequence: TGTGCCAGCAGCCAAGATCGTAGAGCGGAACTGGCGTCCTACGAGCAGTACTTC. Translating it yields CASSQDRRAELASYEQYF.

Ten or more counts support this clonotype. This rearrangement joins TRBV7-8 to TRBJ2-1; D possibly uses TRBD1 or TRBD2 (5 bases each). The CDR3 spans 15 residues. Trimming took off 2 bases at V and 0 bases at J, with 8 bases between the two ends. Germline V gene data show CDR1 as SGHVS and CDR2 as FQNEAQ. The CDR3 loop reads CASSLKGSSYNEQFF. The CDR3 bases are TGTGCCAGCAGCTTAAAGGGGAGCTCCTACAATGAGCAGTTCTTC.

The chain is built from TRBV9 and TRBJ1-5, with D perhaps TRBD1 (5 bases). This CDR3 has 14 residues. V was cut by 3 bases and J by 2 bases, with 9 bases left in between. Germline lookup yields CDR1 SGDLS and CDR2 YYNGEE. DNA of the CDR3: TGTGCCAGCAGCGCAGGGTTTGGCAATCAGCCCCAGCATTTT. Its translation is CASSAGFGNQPQHF.

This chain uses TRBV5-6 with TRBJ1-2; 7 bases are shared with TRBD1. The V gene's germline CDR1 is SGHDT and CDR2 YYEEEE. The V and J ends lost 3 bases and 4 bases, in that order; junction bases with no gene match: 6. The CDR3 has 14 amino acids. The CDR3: CASSYLGGTYGYTF. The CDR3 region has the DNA TGTGCCAGCAGCTACCTAGGGGGCACCTATGGCTACACCTTC.

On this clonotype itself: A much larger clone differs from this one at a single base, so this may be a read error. CDR3 residues: CASSMAGGEQFF. The CDR3, as DNA: TGTGCCAGTAGTATGGCGGGGGGTGAGCAGTTCTTC. This rearrangement joins TRBV19 to TRBJ2-1; TRBD2 matches at 8 bases. Germline V gives CDR1 LNHDA, CDR2 SQIVND (reference sequence). V lost 3 bases to trimming and J lost 9 bases; unmatched junction nucleotides: 1. CDR3 length equals 12 residues.

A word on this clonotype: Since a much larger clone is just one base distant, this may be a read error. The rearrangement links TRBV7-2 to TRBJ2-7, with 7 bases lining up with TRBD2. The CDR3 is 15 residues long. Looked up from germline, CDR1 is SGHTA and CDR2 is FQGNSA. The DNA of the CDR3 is TGTGCCAGCAGCTTAGTGGCGGGGGAGTACTACAAGCAGTACTTC. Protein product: CASSLVAGEYYKQYF. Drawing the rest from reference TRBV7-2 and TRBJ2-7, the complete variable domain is GAGVSQSPSNKVTEKGKDVELRCDPISGHTALYWYRQSLGQGLEFLIYFQGNSAPDKSGLPSDRFSAERTGGSVSTLTIQRTQQEDSAVYLCASSLVAGEYYKQYFGPGTRLTVT.

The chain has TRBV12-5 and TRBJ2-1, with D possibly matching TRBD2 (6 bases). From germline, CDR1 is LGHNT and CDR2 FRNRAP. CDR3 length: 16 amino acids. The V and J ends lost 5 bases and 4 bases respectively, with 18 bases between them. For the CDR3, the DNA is TGTGCTAGTGGTAGTACCTCGGACTACAGTTACAATGAGCAGTTCTTC. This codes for CASGSTSDYSYNEQFF.

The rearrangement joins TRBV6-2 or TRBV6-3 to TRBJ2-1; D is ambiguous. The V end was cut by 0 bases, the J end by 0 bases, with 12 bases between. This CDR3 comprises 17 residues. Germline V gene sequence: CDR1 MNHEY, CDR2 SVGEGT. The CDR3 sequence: CASSYSIIRSSYNEQFF. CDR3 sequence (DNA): TGTGCCAGCAGTTACTCGATCATACGCAGCTCCTACAATGAGCAGTTCTTC.

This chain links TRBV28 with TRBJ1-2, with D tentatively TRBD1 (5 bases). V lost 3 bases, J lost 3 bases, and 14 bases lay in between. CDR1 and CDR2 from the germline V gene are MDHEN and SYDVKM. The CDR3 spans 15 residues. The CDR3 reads CASSFLQGSHYGYTF. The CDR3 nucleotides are TGTGCCAGCAGTTTTCTGCAGGGCAGTCACTATGGCTACACCTTC.

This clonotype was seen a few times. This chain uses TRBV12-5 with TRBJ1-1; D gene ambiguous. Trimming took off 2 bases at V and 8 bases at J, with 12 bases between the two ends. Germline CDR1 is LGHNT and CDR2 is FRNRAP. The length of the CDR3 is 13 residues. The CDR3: CASGLYGGREAFF. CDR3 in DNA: TGTGCTAGTGGTTTGTACGGCGGGCGGGAAGCTTTCTTT.

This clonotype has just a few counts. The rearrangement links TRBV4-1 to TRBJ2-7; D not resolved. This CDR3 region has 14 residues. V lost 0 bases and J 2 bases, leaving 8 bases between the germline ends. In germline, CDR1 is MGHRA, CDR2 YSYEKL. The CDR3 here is CASSQDGRPYEQYF. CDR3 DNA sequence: TGCGCCAGCAGCCAAGATGGGCGGCCCTACGAGCAGTACTTC.

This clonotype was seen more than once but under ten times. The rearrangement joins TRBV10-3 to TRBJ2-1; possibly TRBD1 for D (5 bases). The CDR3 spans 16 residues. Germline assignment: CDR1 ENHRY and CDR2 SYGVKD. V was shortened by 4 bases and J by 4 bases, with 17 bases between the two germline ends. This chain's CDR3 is CAISVGDQSNYNEQFF. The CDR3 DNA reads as TGTGCCATCAGTGTAGGGGATCAGTCGAATTACAATGAGCAGTTCTTC.

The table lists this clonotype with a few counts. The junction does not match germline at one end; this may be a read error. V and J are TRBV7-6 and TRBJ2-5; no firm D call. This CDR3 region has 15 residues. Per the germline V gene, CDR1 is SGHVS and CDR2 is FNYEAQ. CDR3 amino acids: CASSEFPTRQETQYF. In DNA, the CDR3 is TGTGCTAGCAGCGAGTTCCCGACGCGACAAGAGACCCAGTACTTC.

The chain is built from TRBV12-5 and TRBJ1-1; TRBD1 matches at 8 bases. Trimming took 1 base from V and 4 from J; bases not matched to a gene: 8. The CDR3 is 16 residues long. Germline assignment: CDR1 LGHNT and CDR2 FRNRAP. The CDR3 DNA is TGTGCTAGTGGTTTGGATTACAGGGGGTTCAGCACTGAAGCTTTCTTT. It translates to CASGLDYRGFSTEAFF. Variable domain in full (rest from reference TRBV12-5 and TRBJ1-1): DARVTQTPRHKVTEMGQEVTMRCQPILGHNTVFWYRQTMMQGLELLAYFRNRAPLDDSGMPKDRFSAEMPDATLATLKIQPSEPRDSAVYFCASGLDYRGFSTEAFFGQGTRLTVV.

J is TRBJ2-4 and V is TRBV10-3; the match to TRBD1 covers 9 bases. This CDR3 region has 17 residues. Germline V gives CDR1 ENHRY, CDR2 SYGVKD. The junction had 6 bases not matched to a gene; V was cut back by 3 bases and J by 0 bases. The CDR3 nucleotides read TGTGCCATCAGTGAAACACAGGGGGCACTAGCCAAAAACATTCAGTACTTC. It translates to CAISETQGALAKNIQYF.

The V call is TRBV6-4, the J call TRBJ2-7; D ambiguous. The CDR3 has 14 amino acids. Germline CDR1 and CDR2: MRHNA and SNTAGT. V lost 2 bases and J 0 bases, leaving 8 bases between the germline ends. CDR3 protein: CASSDKGDSYEQYF. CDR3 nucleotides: TGTGCCAGCAGTGACAAAGGCGACTCCTACGAGCAGTACTTC.

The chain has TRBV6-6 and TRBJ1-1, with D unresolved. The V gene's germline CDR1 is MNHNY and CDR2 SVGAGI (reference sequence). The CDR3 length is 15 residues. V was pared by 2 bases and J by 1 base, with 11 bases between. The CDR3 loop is CASSYEVGRNTEAFF. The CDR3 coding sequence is TGTGCCAGCAGTTACGAAGTTGGACGGAACACTGAAGCTTTCTTT.

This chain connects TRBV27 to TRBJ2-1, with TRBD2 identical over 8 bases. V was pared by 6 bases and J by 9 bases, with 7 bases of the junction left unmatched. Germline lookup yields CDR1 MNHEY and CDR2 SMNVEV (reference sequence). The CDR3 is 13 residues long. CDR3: CASSHGGAFEQFF. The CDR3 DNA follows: TGTGCCAGCAGCCACGGGGGGGCCTTTGAGCAGTTCTTC.

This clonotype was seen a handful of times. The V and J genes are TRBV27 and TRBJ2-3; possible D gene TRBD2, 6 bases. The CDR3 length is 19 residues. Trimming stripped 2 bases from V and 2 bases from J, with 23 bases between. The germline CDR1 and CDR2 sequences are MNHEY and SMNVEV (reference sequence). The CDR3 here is CASSLNRDFILTPTDTQYF. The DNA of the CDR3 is TGTGCCAGCAGTTTAAACCGGGACTTTATCCTAACCCCCACAGATACGCAGTATTTT.

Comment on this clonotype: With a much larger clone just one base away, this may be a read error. The CDR3 region is CASSPNPGLEPDTQYF. DNA of the CDR3: TGTGCCAGCAGCCCGAACCCCGGACTAGAGCCAGATACGCAGTATTTT. V and J are TRBV7-8 and TRBJ2-3, with TRBD2 matching 7 bases. The CDR3 has 16 residues. Germline V gene lookup returns CDR1 SGHVS and CDR2 FQNEAQ. With 5 bases clipped from V and 4 bases from J, the junction kept 12 bases outside the gene matches.

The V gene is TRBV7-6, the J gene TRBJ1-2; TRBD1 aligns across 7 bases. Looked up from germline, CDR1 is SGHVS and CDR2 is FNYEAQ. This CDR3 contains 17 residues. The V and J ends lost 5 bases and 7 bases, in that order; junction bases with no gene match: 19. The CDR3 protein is CASSHTRTGGPLSGYTF. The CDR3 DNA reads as TGTGCCAGCAGCCATACCAGGACAGGCGGGCCTCTATCTGGCTACACCTTC.

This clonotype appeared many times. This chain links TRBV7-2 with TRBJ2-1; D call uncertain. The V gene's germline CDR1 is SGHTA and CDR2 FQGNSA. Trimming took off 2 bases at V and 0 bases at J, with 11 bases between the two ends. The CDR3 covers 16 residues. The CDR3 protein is CASSLFPGSSYNEQFF. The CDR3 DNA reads TGTGCCAGCAGCTTATTCCCTGGAAGCTCCTACAATGAGCAGTTCTTC. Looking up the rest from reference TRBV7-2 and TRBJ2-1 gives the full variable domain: GAGVSQSPSNKVTEKGKDVELRCDPISGHTALYWYRQSLGQGLEFLIYFQGNSAPDKSGLPSDRFSAERTGGSVSTLTIQRTQQEDSAVYLCASSLFPGSSYNEQFFGPGTRLTVL.

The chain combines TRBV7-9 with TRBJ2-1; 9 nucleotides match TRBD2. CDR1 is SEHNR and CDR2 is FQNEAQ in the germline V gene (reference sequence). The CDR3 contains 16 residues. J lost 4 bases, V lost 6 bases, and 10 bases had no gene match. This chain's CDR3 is CASRPEGGGAYNEQFF. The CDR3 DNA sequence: TGTGCCAGCAGACCCGAGGGCGGGGGGGCATACAATGAGCAGTTCTTC.